The sequence of this T cell receptor beta chain was determined in a study of cytomegalovirus exposure and HLA in healthy donors. Overall study findings and caveats: For presence/absence analyses, sequencing depth was assumed to be roughly uniform across donors. Among TCR beta chains, those listed as cytomegalovirus-associated numbered 164.

With regard to this clone: Antigen unknown.

Germline CDR1 is SGHNT and CDR2 is YYREEE (reference sequence). V was pared by 4 bases and J by 0 bases, with 17 bases between. There are 16 residues in the CDR3. The PCR was carried out with 60 Vbeta primers and 13 Jbeta primers. Sequenced by immunoSEQ multiplex PCR; TCRdb stores in-frame clones only, minus some. The sample yields about 220,000 clones, 75% to 90% seen once. This chain uses TRBV5-4 with TRBJ2-7; D might be TRBD2 (5 bases). Sequenced sample: PBMCs. This sequence originates from a boy aged 2 to 10 in good health and CMV-seronegative. CDR3 protein: CASSAGLGGGSYEQYF. The CDR3 DNA reads TGTGCCAGCAGCGCCGGACTTGGCGGCGGCTCCTACGAGCAGTACTTC.